This T cell receptor (beta chain) came from a study of cytomegalovirus exposure and HLA in healthy donors. Points on this clone: What it binds is unknown.

The PCR ran on 60 Vbeta and 13 Jbeta primers. The data were produced by immunoSEQ multiplex PCR, yet TCRdb's version contains in-frame clones alone and is incomplete. Of approximately 100,000 clones listed, roughly three quarters are singletons. Regarding the study as a whole: CMV serostatus was the only immune exposure information that was available. Later analysis demonstrated an association between a missense DCLRE1C variant and TCR beta V- and J-gene trimming.

The CDR3 is 15 residues long. Germline CDR1 and CDR2: MNHEY and SVGAGI. The germline V and J ends were trimmed by 6 bases and 2 bases, with 14 bases remaining between them. Specimen: PBMCs. This TCR was recovered from a woman in her 40s in good health and CMV-seropositive. The chain couples TRBV6-5 to TRBJ1-5; D might be TRBD1 (5 bases). The CDR3 loop reads CASSSRGEGNQPQHF. CDR3 coding DNA: TGTGCCAGCAGCTCCCGAGGGGAGGGCAATCAGCCCCAGCATTTT.